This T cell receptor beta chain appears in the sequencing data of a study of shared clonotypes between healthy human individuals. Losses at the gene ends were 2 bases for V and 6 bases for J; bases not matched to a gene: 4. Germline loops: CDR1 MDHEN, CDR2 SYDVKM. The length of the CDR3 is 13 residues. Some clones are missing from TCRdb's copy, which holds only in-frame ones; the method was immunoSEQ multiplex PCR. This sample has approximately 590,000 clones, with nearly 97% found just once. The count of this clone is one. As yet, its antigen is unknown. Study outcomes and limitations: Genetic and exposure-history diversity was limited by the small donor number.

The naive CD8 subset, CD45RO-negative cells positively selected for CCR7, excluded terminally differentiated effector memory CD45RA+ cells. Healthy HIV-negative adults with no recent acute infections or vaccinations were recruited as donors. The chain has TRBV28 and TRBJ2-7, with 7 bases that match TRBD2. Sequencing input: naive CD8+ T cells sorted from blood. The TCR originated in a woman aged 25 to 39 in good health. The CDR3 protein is CASSLAGAAEQYF. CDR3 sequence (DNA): TGTGCCAGCAGTTTAGCGGGAGCCGCCGAGCAGTACTTC.